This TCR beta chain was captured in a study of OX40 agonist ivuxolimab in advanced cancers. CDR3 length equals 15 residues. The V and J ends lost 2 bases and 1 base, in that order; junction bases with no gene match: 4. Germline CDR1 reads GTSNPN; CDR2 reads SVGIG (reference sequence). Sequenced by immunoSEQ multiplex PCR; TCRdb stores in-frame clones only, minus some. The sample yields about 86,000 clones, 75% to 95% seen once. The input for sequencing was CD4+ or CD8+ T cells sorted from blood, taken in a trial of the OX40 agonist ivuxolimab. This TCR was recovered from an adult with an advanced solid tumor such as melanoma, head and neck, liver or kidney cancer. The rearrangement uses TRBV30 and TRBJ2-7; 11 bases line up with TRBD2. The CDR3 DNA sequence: TGTGCCTGGAGTCCCGGGACTAGCGGATCCTACGAGCAGTACTTC. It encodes CAWSPGTSGSYEQYF.